Following are 10 T cell receptor beta chains from one sample sequenced in a study of blood T cell repertoires in COVID-19. TCRdb's table, derived via immunoSEQ multiplex PCR, lists solely in-frame clones and lacks some. This sample has approximately 170,000 clones, with about 87% found just once. Source material: peripheral blood. These receptors all come from a man in his late teens or twenties with active or convalescent COVID-19.

This clone was found once. The DNA for the CDR3 is TGTGCCAGCAGCCTTATAGTCCAGCGGGGCACAGATACGCAGTATTTT. Translated: CASSLIVQRGTDTQYF. The V call is TRBV7-9, the J call TRBJ2-3; D might be TRBD2 (6 bases). Germline V lookup: CDR1 SEHNR, CDR2 FQNEAQ (reference sequence). Trimming took off 5 bases at V and 1 base at J, with 16 bases between the two ends. CDR3 size: 16 residues. The variable domain in full, with the rest retrieved from reference TRBV7-9 and TRBJ2-3, is DTGVSQNPRHKITKRGQNVTFRCDPISEHNRLYWYRQTLGQGPEFLTYFQNEAQLEKSRLLSDRFSAERPKGSFSTLEIQRTEQGDSAMYLCASSLIVQRGTDTQYFGPGTRLTVL.

The chain combines TRBV7-9 with TRBJ1-2; D is undetermined. V dropped 4 bases and J dropped 7 bases, with 22 bases sitting between them. Germline CDR1 and CDR2: SEHNR and FQNEAQ (reference sequence). This CDR3 has 16 amino acids. The CDR3 DNA sequence: TGTGCCAGCAGCTCCGCGACCTACGAGGCCCCGGGTGGCTACACCTTC. The encoded protein is CASSSATYEAPGGYTF. Complete variable domain (other parts from reference TRBV7-9 and TRBJ1-2): DTGVSQNPRHKITKRGQNVTFRCDPISEHNRLYWYRQTLGQGPEFLTYFQNEAQLEKSRLLSDRFSAERPKGSFSTLEIQRTEQGDSAMYLCASSSATYEAPGGYTFGSGTRLTVV.

The J gene is TRBJ2-1, the V gene TRBV3-1 (or the pseudogene TRBV3-2); a possible D gene is TRBD2 (6 bases). Germline loops: CDR1 LGHDT, CDR2 YNNKEL (reference sequence). The V end lost 5 bases, the J end lost 3 bases, and 14 bases lay between the germline ends. The length of the CDR3 is 15 residues. The CDR3 nucleotides are TGTGCCAGCAGCTACCTAAGTAGCGGCTACAATGAGCAGTTCTTC. It encodes CASSYLSSGYNEQFF.

This clone was seen a handful of times. The V gene is TRBV7-9, the J gene TRBJ1-2; D ambiguous. Germline values: CDR1 SEHNR, CDR2 FQNEAQ (reference sequence). V dropped 4 bases and J dropped 8 bases, with 8 bases sitting between them. The CDR3 loop spans 11 amino acids. CDR3: CASSSTRGYTF. CDR3 DNA: TGTGCCAGCAGCTCCACACGAGGCTACACCTTC.

This chain links TRBV7-2 with TRBJ1-1; D may be TRBD1 (5 bases). V lost 5 bases to trimming and J lost 3 bases, with 13 bases between them. CDR1 is SGHTA, CDR2 FQGNSA, per germline. This CDR3 comprises 14 residues. The CDR3 region is CASSVDTTYTEAFF. In DNA, the CDR3 is TGTGCCAGCAGCGTGGACACAACTTACACTGAAGCTTTCTTT.

The chain is built from TRBV19 and TRBJ1-5; D is undetermined. The V gene lost 8 bases and the J gene lost 3 bases, with 20 bases spanning the gap. This CDR3 contains 16 residues. Germline V gene lookup returns CDR1 LNHDA and CDR2 SQIVND (reference sequence). Here the CDR3 reads CASDFSSQVLNQPQHF. As DNA, the CDR3 is TGTGCCAGTGATTTCTCATCCCAGGTTCTCAATCAGCCCCAGCATTTT.

The genes are TRBV29-1 and TRBJ1-1, with 8 positions matching TRBD1. The CDR3 consists of 13 residues. V lost 7 bases and J lost 1; bases outside the gene matches: 5. Germline CDR1 reads SQVTM; CDR2 reads ANQGSEA. The CDR3 reads CSEIGTGNTEAFF. The CDR3 DNA reads TGCAGCGAAATCGGGACAGGGAACACTGAAGCTTTCTTT.

The chain is built from TRBV6-9 and TRBJ1-1; the match to TRBD1 covers 7 bases. This CDR3 comprises 17 residues. From germline, CDR1 is MNHGY and CDR2 SVAAGI. V lost 3 bases, J lost 5 bases, and 15 bases stayed unmatched. CDR3 protein: CASSYCPRGGLGTEAFF. The CDR3 bases are TGTGCCAGCAGTTACTGCCCCCGAGGGGGCTTGGGGACTGAAGCTTTCTTT.

This clone was recorded only once. V usage is TRBV28 and J usage is TRBJ2-3, with D possibly matching TRBD2 (6 bases). The CDR3 has 15 amino acids. Germline V lookup: CDR1 MDHEN, CDR2 SYDVKM. V was shortened by 3 bases and J by 5 bases, with 15 bases between the two germline ends. For the CDR3, the DNA is TGTGCCAGCAGTTTGGAGGGGTTACTTCTAGATACGCAGTATTTT. Its protein is CASSLEGLLLDTQYF.

This rearrangement joins TRBV11-3 to TRBJ1-1; D unclear. Trimming pared 2 bases from V and 1 base from J, leaving 11 bases between. The V gene's germline CDR1 is SGHNT and CDR2 YENEEA. CDR3 size: 15 residues. DNA of the CDR3: TGTGCCAGCAGCTTACCTGGTTTACAGAACACTGAAGCTTTCTTT. Translating gives CASSLPGLQNTEAFF.